The T cell receptor (beta chain) described here comes from a study of OX40 agonist ivuxolimab in advanced cancers. Background on the whole study: The costimulatory receptor OX40 (CD134) was targeted by ivuxolimab, a fully human IgG2 agonistic monoclonal antibody. The paper describes the monotherapy dose-escalation part (N of about 54 patients) of the phase I trial of ivuxolimab. The purpose of peripheral TCRbeta sequencing was to test whether ivuxolimab changed TCR sequence diversity and led to clonal T-cell expansion. Partial responses occurred in three dose-escalation patients: two with cutaneous melanoma and one with hepatocellular carcinoma. Of the 50 or so patients in dose escalation, approximately 20 had hepatocellular carcinoma, about 15 had melanoma, 9 had renal cell carcinoma and 9 had head and neck cancer. Intravenous ivuxolimab was administered to patients every 2 weeks at six dose levels: 0.01, 0.1, 0.3, 1.5, 3 and 10 mg/kg. In the dose-escalation cohort, more than 80% of patients were male, and the mean age was 60 years with a range of about 20 to 90. Prior anti-PD-1, anti-PD-L1 or anti-CTLA-4 therapy was permitted, and checkpoint inhibitors had been received by about two fifths of dose-escalation patients.

A note on this clone: The antigen this receptor binds is unknown. The record has no base qualities; no much larger clone is one base away.

The trial excluded patients who had a history of autoimmune disease or who were on systemic immunosuppression. In every dose cohort, peripheral blood was drawn for TCR sequencing at baseline, cycle 4 day 1, and cycle 7 day 1. The samples were taken from a phase I, first-in-human, multicenter, open-label dose-escalation trial of ivuxolimab. Adults with locally advanced or metastatic melanoma, renal cell carcinoma, hepatocellular carcinoma or head and neck squamous cell carcinoma were enrolled in the trial. CD4+ and CD8+ T cells were sorted separately from peripheral blood before TCR sequencing. To sequence the TCRbeta CDR3 region, genomic DNA was isolated from the sorted cells. TCRbeta CDR3 regions were sequenced using the immunoSEQ Assay. The immuneACCESS repertoire file appears here via TCRdb, limited to in-frame rearrangements. These files lack a portion of the clones; in checked studies, under half of the deficit traces to unresolved V genes, and the cause of the others is not known. The sample data list around 50,000 clones, and approximately 80% of these were observed just once. The biggest ten clones account for over 0.6% of the sample.

Points the paper makes about the study in general: The antigen specificity of the clonally expanded peripheral T cells was not determined. In partial responders in the 0.1-3.0 mg/kg groups, normalized peripheral clonal expansion was found to be among the lowest, especially among CD8+ T cells. After ivuxolimab, CD8+ T cells had more expanded clones than CD4+ T cells on average. Low levels of normalized T-cell clonal expansion were also seen in some nonresponding patients. At doses of 0.1 to 3.0 mg/kg, clonal expansion of both CD4+ and CD8+ blood T cells was observed from baseline to week 6.

Sequencing was performed on CD4+ or CD8+ T cells sorted from blood, taken in a trial of the OX40 agonist ivuxolimab. This sequence was found in an adult with an advanced solid tumor such as melanoma, head and neck, liver or kidney cancer.

The CDR3 amino acid sequence is: CASSGDRNEKLFF. Here is the DNA: TGTGCCAGCAGTGGGGACCGTAATGAAAAACTGTTTTTT. The chain links TRBV2 with TRBJ1-4, with TRBD1 as a weak D call on 5 bases. A distance of 7 bases separates the germline ends of V and J, which lose 4 bases and 4 bases respectively. For CDR1 and CDR2, the germline V gene lists SNHLY and FYNNEI. The CDR3 holds 13 amino acids from the cysteine to the phenylalanine. Only the CDR3 part of the read is kept: 39 bases, read in frame from the first base.